This T cell receptor beta chain emerged from a study of blood T cell repertoires in COVID-19. Across the whole study: Some COVID-19 samples were acute and others convalescent; all came from the United States, Italy and Spain. In each case, the material was cDNA or gDNA derived from T cells, B-cell-depleted T cells, or PBMCs.

In germline, CDR1 is MNHEY, CDR2 SVGAGI. V lost 5 bases and J 8 bases, leaving 21 bases between the germline ends. The CDR3 is 15 residues long. In the source study's methods: Nucleated cell number was recorded as an estimate derived from reference gene primer amplification. Produced via immunoSEQ multiplex PCR; TCRdb's table is partial and in-frame only. V and J calls and clone size are given by that table; D and trimming were obtained from the DNA. The sample yields some 43,000 clones, 82% seen once. The material sequenced was peripheral blood. The genes are TRBV6-5 and TRBJ1-2; D is uncertain. This receptor was identified in a woman between 55 and 75 years old with acute or convalescent COVID-19. In nucleotides, the CDR3 is TGTGCCAGCAGTACACTAACGGGTGGGTTGGCGGGCTACACCTTC. It encodes CASSTLTGGLAGYTF.